Each of the 16 T cell receptor beta chains below was sequenced from the same sample in a study of T cell responses to AZD1222 COVID-19 vaccine. Assay used: immunoSEQ multiplex PCR; TCRdb lists only in-frame clones, some missing. The sample shows approximately 70,000 clones, 70% to 90% of them seen only once. The material sequenced was peripheral blood, taken on day 0 of AZD1222 vaccination. The receptors here all came from an adult in good health.

Regarding this clone: Given a much more abundant clone one base away, this may be a read error. CDR3 in amino acids: CASSLGQGFNEQYF. CDR3 coding DNA: TGTGCCAGCAGCTTGGGACAGGGGTTCAACGAGCAGTACTTC. The chain uses TRBV5-4 and TRBJ2-7, with TRBD1 matching over 8 bases. The J segment lost 5 bases and the V segment lost 0 bases, leaving 4 bases of the junction unmatched. The germline V gene has CDR1 SGHNT and CDR2 YYREEE (reference sequence). The CDR3 contains 14 residues.

The chain joins TRBV2 to TRBJ2-1; D is ambiguous. Germline CDR1 SNHLY, CDR2 FYNNEI. The ends were cut back, 6 bases at V and 9 bases at J, with 18 bases in the middle. This CDR3 comprises 14 residues. Here the CDR3 reads CASSRLALSGEQFF. The CDR3, as DNA: TGTGCCAGCAGCCGACTGGCCCTCTCAGGTGAGCAGTTCTTC.

The DNA of the CDR3 is TGTGCCAGCAGTTTCCGTCACGAGCAGTACTTC. This gives the protein CASSFRHEQYF. This sequence joins TRBV28 and TRBJ2-7; D uncertain. Per the germline V gene, CDR1 is MDHEN and CDR2 is SYDVKM. The CDR3 is 11 residues long. The ends were cut back, 3 bases at V and 5 bases at J, with 5 bases in the middle. The whole variable domain, remainder taken from reference TRBV28 and TRBJ2-7, is DVKVTQSSRYLVKRTGEKVFLECVQDMDHENMFWYRQDPGLGLRLIYFSYDVKMKEKGDIPEGYSVSREKKERFSLILESASTNQTSMYLCASSFRHEQYFGPGTRLTVT.

This clone was seen only a few times. V and J are TRBV5-1 and TRBJ1-5; 7 nucleotides align to TRBD1. Germline CDR1 SGHRS, CDR2 YFSETQ. The V and J ends lost 2 bases and 0 bases, in that order; junction bases with no gene match: 5. This CDR3 spans 16 amino acids. CDR3: CASSLKGADSNQPQHF. CDR3 bases: TGCGCCAGCAGCTTAAAGGGGGCGGATAGCAATCAGCCCCAGCATTTT.

The rearrangement uses TRBV2 and TRBJ1-1; D is undetermined. V was pared by 7 bases and J by 1 base, with 13 bases between. Germline V lookup: CDR1 SNHLY, CDR2 FYNNEI. The CDR3 is 14 amino acids. CDR3 protein: CASTERRGNTEAFF. In DNA, the CDR3 is TGTGCCAGCACAGAAAGGCGGGGGAACACTGAAGCTTTCTTT.

Only a few counts were recorded for this clone. The chain links TRBV7-2 to TRBJ2-5; 12 bases map to TRBD2. There are 17 residues in the CDR3. V lost 4 bases and J lost 1; bases outside the gene matches: 7. CDR1 is SGHTA and CDR2 is FQGNSA in the germline V gene. CDR3: CASSSQLTSGGQETQYF. The CDR3 DNA sequence: TGTGCCAGCAGCTCGCAGTTGACTAGCGGGGGCCAAGAGACCCAGTACTTC.

The chain combines TRBV6-4 with TRBJ2-1; a possible D gene is TRBD2 (6 bases). This CDR3 region has 13 residues. With 2 bases removed from V and 6 bases from J, the gap between germline ends came to 8 bases. In germline, CDR1 is MRHNA, CDR2 SNTAGT. This chain's CDR3 is CASSDMEGNEQFF. CDR3 DNA sequence: TGTGCCAGCAGTGACATGGAGGGCAATGAGCAGTTCTTC.

This chain connects TRBV5-1 to TRBJ1-2; D gene unclear. CDR3 length: 13 residues. Trimming shortened V by 1 base and J by 8 bases, and 12 bases separated the two germline ends. Germline V gene lookup returns CDR1 SGHRS and CDR2 YFSETQ. The CDR3: CASSLLHHFGYTF. The CDR3 region has the DNA TGCGCCAGCAGCTTGTTACACCATTTCGGCTACACCTTC.

The chain recombines TRBV6-5 with TRBJ1-5, with TRBD1 matching over 7 bases. Germline lookup yields CDR1 MNHEY and CDR2 SVGAGI. Trimming cost V 4 bases and J 5 bases; bases outside gene matches: 8. This CDR3 comprises 15 residues. In DNA form, the CDR3 reads TGTGCCAGCAGTTCTCGACAGGGATGGGATCAGCCCCAGCATTTT. Protein: CASSSRQGWDQPQHF.

J is TRBJ2-7 and V is TRBV5-1, with 12 bases fitting TRBD2. The germline CDR1 and CDR2 sequences are SGHRS and YFSETQ. With V trimmed by 4 bases and J by 3 bases, 5 bases remained unmatched. CDR3 length: 15 amino acids. CDR3 in amino acids: CASSVGTSGYYEQYF. The CDR3 DNA follows: TGCGCCAGCAGCGTTGGGACTAGCGGGTACTACGAGCAGTACTTC.

This chain uses TRBV6-2 or TRBV6-3 with TRBJ1-6; TRBD1 aligns across 7 bases. The trim removed 6 bases at V and 8 bases at J, leaving 16 bases unmatched. This CDR3 has 17 residues. CDR1 is MNHEY and CDR2 is SVGEGT in the germline V gene. The CDR3 DNA follows: TGTGCCAGCAGCCAAGACAGGGAACCGATTCGCGATTCACCCCTCCACTTT. It translates to CASSQDREPIRDSPLHF.

The rearrangement joins TRBV27 to TRBJ2-3; 7 nucleotides agree with TRBD1. Per germline, CDR1 MNHEY and CDR2 SMNVEV (reference sequence). The CDR3 totals 16 residues. V was pared by 3 bases and J by 3 bases, with 9 bases of the junction left unmatched. DNA of the CDR3: TGTGCCAGCAGTTTCCATCCAAAGACAGGGACAGATACGCAGTATTTT. Protein: CASSFHPKTGTDTQYF.

The chain carries TRBV20-1 and TRBJ2-5, with a tentative D call TRBD1 (6 bases). The CDR3 is made up of 17 amino acids. Germline CDR1 reads DFQATT; CDR2 reads SNEGSKA (reference sequence). V was pared by 3 bases and J by 4 bases, with 24 bases between. The DNA for the CDR3 is TGCAGTGCTAGTCGTAGGTCGGGCAGGGGCTTTGGAGAGACCCAGTACTTC. This translates into CSASRRSGRGFGETQYF.

The chain has TRBV2 and TRBJ1-3; a possible D gene is TRBD1 (5 bases). Germline V gene sequence: CDR1 SNHLY, CDR2 FYNNEI. The CDR3 covers 14 residues. V shed 6 bases and J shed 0 bases, with 9 bases lying between them. CDR3: CASRWGPSGNTIYF. For the CDR3, the DNA is TGTGCCAGCAGGTGGGGCCCCTCTGGAAACACCATATATTTT.

This chain joins TRBV28 and TRBJ1-2, with TRBD1 identical over 8 bases. Trimming cost V 0 bases and J 7 bases; bases outside gene matches: 4. The CDR3 runs 14 residues. In germline, CDR1 is MDHEN, CDR2 SYDVKM. This chain's CDR3 is CASSLWDREGGYTF. CDR3 nucleotide sequence: TGTGCCAGCAGTTTATGGGACAGGGAGGGTGGCTACACCTTC.

The chain joins TRBV14 to TRBJ1-1; D is possibly TRBD1 (6 bases). The CDR3 runs to 14 residues. Germline CDR1 SGHDN, CDR2 FVKESK. V lost 4 bases and J 1 base, leaving 10 bases between the germline ends. The CDR3 spells CASSLLGGNTEAFF. The DNA for the CDR3 is TGTGCCAGCAGCCTACTAGGGGGGAACACTGAAGCTTTCTTT.